What follows is one T cell receptor (beta chain) and its context. Using immunoSEQ multiplex PCR, the repertoire was profiled, and TCRdb retains in-frame clones only, with some absent. This table holds tens of thousands of clones, 95% to 98% found once. The germline gives CDR1 SGHAT, CDR2 FQNNGV. The trim removed 3 bases at V and 7 bases at J, leaving 9 bases unmatched. The CDR3 runs 16 residues. These data are taken from a study of technical replicates of blood from a handful of donors. The chain is built from TRBV11-2 and TRBJ1-6; 7 nucleotides line up with TRBD1. The receptor was isolated from a human donor in good health. Sequencing was performed on T cells isolated from PBMCs. This CDR3 reads CASSLTGKSGNSPLHF. The CDR3 nucleotides are TGTGCCAGCAGCTTGACAGGGAAGTCAGGGAATTCACCCCTCCACTTT.